One sample yielded the 14 T cell receptor beta chains listed below, sequenced in a study of cytomegalovirus exposure and HLA in healthy donors. The PCR contained 60 Vbeta and 13 Jbeta primers. Libraries were prepared by immunoSEQ multiplex PCR; TCRdb keeps only in-frame clonotypes and omits some of them. The repertoire holds some 130,000 clones, with approximately 80% as singletons. The sequencing input was PBMCs. These TCRs come from a boy aged 2-9 years in good health and CMV-seronegative.

V usage is TRBV13 and J usage is TRBJ2-3; the D is unclear. Germline V lookup: CDR1 PRHDT, CDR2 FYEKMQ (reference sequence). The CDR3 length is 13 residues. The V end was cut by 7 bases, the J end by 2 bases, with 10 bases between. As DNA, the CDR3 is TGTGCCAGCAAGTGGGCAGCCACAGATACGCAGTATTTT. Amino acids: CASKWAATDTQYF.

The rearrangement uses TRBV11-1 and TRBJ1-1, with no clear D. CDR1 and CDR2 (germline): SGHAT, FQDESV (reference sequence). V lost 3 bases, J lost 3 bases, and 14 bases lay in between. The CDR3 contains 15 residues. CDR3 residues: CASSFGLSGDTEAFF. The CDR3 nucleotides are TGTGCCAGCAGCTTCGGACTGTCCGGAGACACTGAAGCTTTCTTT.

This sequence joins TRBV7-6 and TRBJ2-1; D is undetermined. Germline CDR1 reads SGHVS; CDR2 reads FNYEAQ. The CDR3 is made up of 12 amino acids. With 1 base removed from V and 7 bases from J, the gap between germline ends came to 5 bases. The CDR3 spells CASSLVENEQFF. In nucleotides, the CDR3 is TGTGCCAGCAGCTTAGTTGAGAATGAGCAGTTCTTC.

The chain has TRBV6-4 and TRBJ2-1; D is perhaps TRBD2 (5 bases). Germline assignment: CDR1 MRHNA and CDR2 SNTAGT. The V end lost 0 bases, the J end lost 5 bases, and 8 bases lay between the germline ends. The CDR3 covers 14 residues. CDR3 protein: CASSDSGENNEQFF. The CDR3 DNA reads as TGTGCCAGCAGTGACTCCGGGGAAAACAATGAGCAGTTCTTC.

The V and J genes are TRBV7-9 and TRBJ1-1; D call uncertain. The CDR3 contains 13 residues. From germline, CDR1 is SEHNR and CDR2 FQNEAQ (reference sequence). Trimming pared 10 bases from V and 0 bases from J, leaving 12 bases between. This CDR3 is CATSAPMNTEAFF. The CDR3 DNA reads TGTGCCACGAGTGCCCCTATGAACACTGAAGCTTTCTTT.

Note on this clone: This same CDR3 is encoded by further DNA sequences in the sample. DNA of the CDR3: TGTGCCAGCAGCCCAACAGGGGGCTACTATGGCTACACCTTC. Encoded protein: CASSPTGGYYGYTF. V is TRBV14 and J is TRBJ1-2, with 9 nucleotides matching TRBD1. V was pared by 4 bases and J by 3 bases, with 3 bases of the junction left unmatched. This CDR3 comprises 14 residues. Germline V CDR1 and CDR2: SGHDN, FVKESK.

This clone came up a few times. DNA for the CDR3: TGTGCCTGGATATCCGTACAGGGTATTCGGGAGCAGTTCTTC. This codes for CAWISVQGIREQFF. The V gene is TRBV30, the J gene TRBJ2-1; tentative D call: TRBD1 (6 bases). Germline V lookup: CDR1 GTSNPN, CDR2 SVGIG (reference sequence). V shed 4 bases and J shed 10 bases, with 20 bases lying between them. The CDR3 is 14 residues long.

The chain couples TRBV4-3 to TRBJ1-5; D uncertain. CDR1 LGHNA and CDR2 YSLEER come from the germline V gene. V dropped 0 bases and J dropped 4 bases, with 10 bases sitting between them. The CDR3 is made up of 15 amino acids. The CDR3 DNA follows: TGCGCCAGCAGCCAAGACACGACGGGGAATCAGCCCCAGCATTTT. It translates to CASSQDTTGNQPQHF.

This clone was observed once. In the same sample, other DNA sequences code for this CDR3. This chain connects TRBV13 to TRBJ1-2, with 7 bases lining up with TRBD1. Looked up from germline, CDR1 is PRHDT and CDR2 is FYEKMQ (reference sequence). V gave up 0 bases and J gave up 1 base; unmatched junction bases: 2. The length of the CDR3 is 15 residues. The CDR3, as DNA: TGTGCCAGCAGCTTAGGCCGACAGGGTAACTATGGCTACACCTTC. It specifies CASSLGRQGNYGYTF.

This chain links TRBV7-6 with TRBJ2-1; 12 positions agree with TRBD2. The CDR3 totals 17 residues. Trimming at V came to 1 base and at J to 8 bases, leaving 9 bases not matched to a gene. Per germline, CDR1 SGHVS and CDR2 FNYEAQ. The CDR3 DNA reads as TGTGCCAGCAGCTTAGGGACTAGCGGGATCGCGAACTATGAGCAGTTCTTC. Residues: CASSLGTSGIANYEQFF. The complete variable domain, with remaining parts taken from reference TRBV7-6 and TRBJ2-1, reads GAGVSQSPRYKVTKRGQDVALRCDPISGHVSLYWYRQALGQGPEFLTYFNYEAQQDKSGLPNDRFSAERPEGSISTLTIQRTEQRDSAMYRCASSLGTSGIANYEQFFGPGTRLTVL.

The chain employs TRBV5-1 and TRBJ2-6; TRBD1 aligns across 8 bases. Germline CDR1 is SGHRS and CDR2 is YFSETQ. This CDR3 has 17 amino acids. V lost 4 bases and J lost 2; bases outside the gene matches: 8. In DNA form, the CDR3 reads TGCGCCAGCAGCCCTGGGACAGGACGACCTGGGGCCAACGTCCTGACTTTC. The encoded protein is CASSPGTGRPGANVLTF.

The chain has TRBV7-3 and TRBJ2-1; tentative D call: TRBD2 (5 bases). The CDR3 loop spans 13 amino acids. Germline V CDR1 and CDR2: SGHTA, FQGTGA. The ends were cut back, 4 bases at V and 10 bases at J, with 14 bases in the middle. The CDR3 region has the DNA TGTGCCAGCAGCTGGTCCTTGAAGCGGGAGCAGTTCTTC. Translation gives CASSWSLKREQFF.

This rearrangement joins TRBV27 to TRBJ2-6; 12 bases map to TRBD1. The J segment lost 2 bases and the V segment lost 6 bases, leaving 2 bases of the junction unmatched. The CDR3 covers 16 residues. Germline CDR1 is MNHEY and CDR2 is SMNVEV (reference sequence). Here the CDR3 DNA reads TGTGCCAGCAGCGGGACAGGGGGCCCTGGGGCCAACGTCCTGACTTTC. Translating gives CASSGTGGPGANVLTF.

CDR3 sequence: CASSLDRLNTGELFF. As DNA, the CDR3 is TGTGCCAGCAGCTTAGACAGGCTTAACACCGGGGAGCTGTTTTTT. V gene TRBV7-9 combines with J gene TRBJ2-2, with D tentatively TRBD1 (5 bases). The CDR3 covers 15 residues. Trimming took off 1 base at V and 2 bases at J, with 8 bases between the two ends. Germline V lookup: CDR1 SEHNR, CDR2 FQNEAQ (reference sequence).